The 26 T cell receptor beta chains below all came from one sample that was sequenced in a study of blood T cell repertoires in COVID-19 (TCRdb year 2020). The protocol used for the library was the immunoSEQ multiplex PCR assay. In its TCRdb copy, this immuneACCESS table keeps in-frame sequences only and misses some clones. Where compared with another copy, unresolved V genes explain less than half of these, and the others have no known cause. The sample table contains some 200,000 clones; only one count was recorded for around 84% of them. Jointly, the top ten make up approximately 5.9% of the sample. Sequenced: peripheral blood. The receptors come from a man older than 75 with acute or convalescent COVID-19.

In nucleotides, the CDR3 is TGTGCCAGCTCGACCAGGGGAAAGCGGGAGGCCCAGTACTTC. Its protein product is CASSTRGKREAQYF. J is TRBJ2-5 and V is TRBV18, with 9 bases identical to TRBD2. Trimming removed 6 bases from V and 9 bases from J; junction bases left unmatched: 11. The CDR3 runs to 14 residues. Germline CDR1 and CDR2: KGHSH and LQKENI.

The rearrangement links TRBV6-2 or TRBV6-3 to TRBJ2-1; possible D gene TRBD2, 6 bases. The CDR3 has 16 amino acids. Germline-derived CDR1 and CDR2 are MNHEY and SVGEGT. V was shortened by 0 bases and J by 1 base, with 10 bases between the two germline ends. CDR3 DNA sequence: TGTGCCAGCAGTTACTCGAGTCGGGGGTCCTACAATGAGCAGTTCTTC. Translated, it gives CASSYSSRGSYNEQFF.

The chain recombines TRBV30 with TRBJ1-1; 7 bases fit TRBD1. CDR3 size: 13 residues. V gave up 7 bases and J gave up 1 base; unmatched junction bases: 6. Germline assignment: CDR1 GTSNPN and CDR2 SVGIG (reference sequence). The CDR3 DNA reads TGTGCCTCGGCGACAGGGCAGAACACTGAAGCTTTCTTT. Its protein product is CASATGQNTEAFF.

V gene TRBV9 combines with J gene TRBJ1-2; D gene uncertain. The CDR3 covers 14 residues. The V gene lost 3 bases and the J gene lost 4 bases, with 13 bases spanning the gap. Germline CDR1 and CDR2: SGDLS and YYNGEE. As DNA, the CDR3 is TGTGCCAGCAGCGACGACGGGGTAGGCTATGGCTACACCTTC. It yields the protein CASSDDGVGYGYTF.

V gene TRBV18 combines with J gene TRBJ1-4; 7 bases are shared with TRBD1. Germline CDR1 is KGHSH and CDR2 is LQKENI. After removal of 3 bases from V and 8 bases from J, the junction contained 12 bases not matched to a gene. CDR3 length: 16 residues. This chain's CDR3 is CASSPTGQAGSEKLFF. In DNA, the CDR3 is TGTGCCAGCTCACCGACTGGACAGGCGGGTAGCGAAAAACTGTTTTTT.

This clone showed up just once. The chain combines TRBV7-9 with TRBJ1-1; 8 bases line up with TRBD1. This CDR3 has 13 residues. CDR1 and CDR2 from the germline V gene are SEHNR and FQNEAQ (reference sequence). The V segment lost 5 bases and the J segment 4 bases; nucleotides outside the gene matches: 3. CDR3 loop: CASSTQGGTEAFF. CDR3 in DNA: TGTGCCAGCAGCACACAGGGGGGCACTGAAGCTTTCTTT.

This chain connects TRBV27 to TRBJ2-7, with D maybe TRBD1 (5 bases). Trimming left V 5 bases short and J 2 bases short, with 16 bases between. CDR3 length: 15 residues. Germline V gene lookup returns CDR1 MNHEY and CDR2 SMNVEV (reference sequence). CDR3 DNA sequence: TGTGCCAGCAGTCCCATTAGGGCAGGGACCTACGAGCAGTACTTC. It specifies CASSPIRAGTYEQYF.

The genes are TRBV3-1 (or the pseudogene TRBV3-2) and TRBJ2-1; D possibly corresponds to TRBD1 (6 bases). V gave up 1 base and J gave up 2 bases, with 15 bases separating them. The CDR3 covers 17 residues. In germline, CDR1 is LGHDT, CDR2 YNNKEL (reference sequence). In DNA form, the CDR3 reads TGTGCCAGCAGCCAAGGTACAGGGTTGGGAGCCTACAATGAGCAGTTCTTC. Translated, it gives CASSQGTGLGAYNEQFF.

This chain joins TRBV7-2 and TRBJ2-1; 9 bases fit TRBD2. V shed 5 bases, J shed 8 bases, and the junction held 7 bases outside the gene matches. The germline V gene has CDR1 SGHTA and CDR2 FQGNSA. The CDR3 has 14 residues. Here the CDR3 reads CASSAGTSSDEQFF. CDR3 nucleotide sequence: TGTGCCAGCAGCGCCGGGACTAGCTCCGATGAGCAGTTCTTC. Drawing the rest from reference TRBV7-2 and TRBJ2-1, the complete variable domain is GAGVSQSPSNKVTEKGKDVELRCDPISGHTALYWYRQSLGQGLEFLIYFQGNSAPDKSGLPSDRFSAERTGGSVSTLTIQRTQQEDSAVYLCASSAGTSSDEQFFGPGTRLTVL.

This chain connects TRBV27 to TRBJ1-2; D gene uncertain. From germline, CDR1 is MNHEY and CDR2 SMNVEV (reference sequence). The V gene lost 7 bases and the J gene lost 1 base, with 16 bases spanning the gap. The CDR3 loop spans 15 amino acids. DNA of the CDR3: TGTGCCAGCAACTTACGCCCCGGGGTTAACTATGGCTACACCTTC. It codes for CASNLRPGVNYGYTF.

The chain has TRBV19 and TRBJ1-1, with D tentatively TRBD1 (5 bases). CDR1 is LNHDA and CDR2 is SQIVND in the germline V gene (reference sequence). The CDR3 has 15 residues. V lost 4 bases to trimming and J lost 6 bases, with 18 bases between them. CDR3 sequence: CASSTPGRGVPEAFF. CDR3 DNA: TGTGCCAGTAGTACCCCGGGGAGGGGTGTCCCTGAAGCTTTCTTT.

This chain connects TRBV5-1 to TRBJ1-2, with a tentative D call TRBD1 (5 bases). The V gene lost 0 bases and the J gene lost 5 bases, with 8 bases spanning the gap. The CDR3 is made up of 13 amino acids. Germline V gene lookup returns CDR1 SGHRS and CDR2 YFSETQ. The CDR3 DNA sequence: TGCGCCAGCAGCTTGGGGGGGACTTATGGCTACACCTTC. Translating gives CASSLGGTYGYTF.

CDR3 loop: CASRPDERMNTEAFF. The DNA for the CDR3 is TGTGCCAGCAGACCCGACGAGAGGATGAACACTGAAGCTTTCTTT. This chain connects TRBV6-5 to TRBJ1-1; unclear D gene. Germline V gives CDR1 MNHEY, CDR2 SVGAGI. Trimming left V 6 bases short and J 0 bases short, with 14 bases between. The CDR3 covers 15 residues.

V and J are TRBV9 and TRBJ2-1, with 8 bases aligning to TRBD2. CDR3 length: 15 amino acids. CDR1 and CDR2 from the germline V gene are SGDLS and YYNGEE. V lost 2 bases to trimming and J lost 0 bases; unmatched junction nucleotides: 1. The CDR3 sequence: CASSVTSGSYNEQFF. The DNA for the CDR3 is TGTGCCAGCAGCGTCACTAGCGGCTCCTACAATGAGCAGTTCTTC. The full variable domain, with the rest looked up from reference TRBV9 and TRBJ2-1, is DSGVTQTPKHLITATGQRVTLRCSPRSGDLSVYWYQQSLDQGLQFLIQYYNGEERAKGNILERFSAQQFPDLHSELNLSSLELGDSALYFCASSVTSGSYNEQFFGPGTRLTVL.

The J gene is TRBJ2-2, the V gene TRBV2; D possibly corresponds to TRBD1 (5 bases). This CDR3 has 16 residues. Deletions cut 1 base from V and 1 base from J, with 10 bases between. Germline V lookup: CDR1 SNHLY, CDR2 FYNNEI. CDR3 sequence (DNA): TGTGCCAGCAGTGAAGACCGGCAGGGGAACACCGGGGAGCTGTTTTTT. Protein: CASSEDRQGNTGELFF.

The chain couples TRBV5-1 to TRBJ2-1, with 8 bases that match TRBD2. CDR3 length equals 16 residues. V gave up 0 bases and J gave up 1 base; unmatched junction bases: 3. Germline CDR1 and CDR2: SGHRS and YFSETQ. The CDR3 DNA reads as TGCGCCAGCAGCTTGGAGGCGGGAGGTTCCTACAATGAGCAGTTCTTC. It encodes CASSLEAGGSYNEQFF.

The table lists this clone with a few counts. The chain has TRBV5-6 and TRBJ1-2; 8 bases are a match to TRBD1. The length of the CDR3 is 15 residues. V lost 4 bases to trimming and J lost 1 base; unmatched junction nucleotides: 6. CDR1 and CDR2 (germline): SGHDT, YYEEEE. The CDR3 DNA follows: TGTGCCAGCAGCCCAGTAGGACAGGGTAACTATGGCTACACCTTC. It specifies CASSPVGQGNYGYTF.

This chain links TRBV18 with TRBJ2-5; D unresolved. Germline V gene sequence: CDR1 KGHSH, CDR2 LQKENI. The V and J ends lost 4 bases and 0 bases respectively, with 6 bases between them. The CDR3 covers 13 residues. CDR3 residues: CASSLGNQETQYF. The CDR3 DNA is TGTGCCAGCTCACTGGGCAACCAAGAGACCCAGTACTTC.

V gene TRBV24-1 combines with J gene TRBJ2-1; 10 bases are a match to TRBD2. The V gene end was trimmed by 7 bases and the J gene end by 6 bases; junction bases not matched to a gene: 8. Germline lookup yields CDR1 KGHDR and CDR2 SFDVKD. The CDR3 covers 15 residues. The CDR3 DNA sequence: TGTGCCACCAGCCCGACTAGCGGGCTCGGCAATGAGCAGTTCTTC. Residues: CATSPTSGLGNEQFF.

J is TRBJ2-2 and V is TRBV28; 13 nucleotides match TRBD2. Trimming took 5 bases from V and 7 from J; bases not matched to a gene: 7. Germline CDR1 reads MDHEN; CDR2 reads SYDVKM. The CDR3 is 16 residues long. The CDR3 nucleotides read TGTGCCAGCAGTCCAGGACTAGCGGGAGTGATCGGGGAGCTGTTTTTT. Amino acid sequence: CASSPGLAGVIGELFF.

The V and J genes are TRBV7-2 and TRBJ1-5, with TRBD1 matching over 10 bases. CDR3 length: 14 residues. The germline CDR1 and CDR2 sequences are SGHTA and FQGNSA. The V segment lost 4 bases and the J segment 9 bases; nucleotides outside the gene matches: 6. In DNA, the CDR3 is TGTGCCAGCAGCTCAAGGACAGGGGGGATGCCCCAGCATTTT. As protein: CASSSRTGGMPQHF.

V and J are TRBV29-1 and TRBJ2-3; TRBD2 agrees at 10 bases. CDR3 size: 14 residues. J was trimmed by 3 bases and V by 4 bases; bases with no gene match: 4. Germline V gives CDR1 SQVTM, CDR2 ANQGSEA. The CDR3 DNA is TGCAGCGTTGGTGGACTAGCGGTTACAGATACGCAGTATTTT. It translates to CSVGGLAVTDTQYF.

This clone appeared a single time. The chain carries TRBV28 and TRBJ2-7; 9 bases are shared with TRBD2. Per germline, CDR1 MDHEN and CDR2 SYDVKM. The CDR3 is 14 amino acids. The V segment lost 6 bases and the J segment 2 bases; nucleotides outside the gene matches: 5. CDR3 coding DNA: TGTGCCAGCAGCCGTCGCGGGAGGGCCTACGAGCAGTACTTC. This codes for CASSRRGRAYEQYF.

Points on this clone: Just one base apart from a much larger clone, this may be a read error. The chain combines TRBV5-6 with TRBJ1-2; unclear D gene. This CDR3 has 13 amino acids. The germline V and J ends were trimmed by 0 bases and 2 bases, with 5 bases remaining between them. Germline-derived CDR1 and CDR2 are SGHDT and YYEEEE. CDR3 bases: TGTGCCAGCAGCTTGGGCAGAAACTATGGCTACACCTTC. Protein product: CASSLGRNYGYTF.

This clone was recorded only once. The chain carries TRBV5-6 and TRBJ2-2, with TRBD2 matching 8 bases. V lost 0 bases to trimming and J lost 6 bases; unmatched junction nucleotides: 7. In germline, CDR1 is SGHDT, CDR2 YYEEEE. This CDR3 region has 16 residues. CDR3 region: CASSLGSGSLSGELFF. The CDR3 nucleotides are TGTGCCAGCAGCTTGGGGAGCGGGAGTTTGTCCGGGGAGCTGTTTTTT.

V usage is TRBV24-1 and J usage is TRBJ2-7; the D gene is possibly TRBD1 (8 bases). Trimming left V 3 bases short and J 4 bases short, with 18 bases between. The CDR3 extends over 16 amino acids. Per germline, CDR1 KGHDR and CDR2 SFDVKD. CDR3 in DNA: TGTGCCACCAGTGATCCGCGGGGGACAGGCAATTACGAGCAGTACGTC. Its protein is CATSDPRGTGNYEQYV.